The next 17 T cell receptor beta chains were all read from a single sample in a study of blood T cell repertoires in COVID-19. TCRdb's table, derived via immunoSEQ multiplex PCR, lists solely in-frame clones and lacks some. The table includes some 320,000 clones, under 95% detected once. The source material was PBMCs or T cells enriched from blood (not recorded which). The receptors were gathered from a man between 60 and 70 years old who had recovered from COVID-19.

The DNA for the CDR3 is TGTGCCAGCAGCATAGGAAGCGGACCCTCCTACGAGCAGTACTTC. Translating it yields CASSIGSGPSYEQYF. The J gene is TRBJ2-7, the V gene TRBV9, with a possible D match to TRBD2 (5 bases). V was clipped by 4 bases and J by 0 bases, with 14 bases between them. Germline-derived CDR1 and CDR2 are SGDLS and YYNGEE. This CDR3 is 15 amino acids long.

This rearrangement joins TRBV9 to TRBJ2-3; tentatively, D is TRBD2 (5 bases). V gave up 6 bases and J gave up 2 bases, with 13 bases separating them. Germline V gene sequence: CDR1 SGDLS, CDR2 YYNGEE. The length of the CDR3 is 14 residues. CDR3 sequence (DNA): TGTGCCAGCACCTCCGGGGTCCCCACAGATACGCAGTATTTT. Protein product: CASTSGVPTDTQYF.

The chain recombines TRBV7-3 with TRBJ2-1; D unresolved. The CDR3 is made up of 15 amino acids. V was pared by 5 bases and J by 0 bases, with 11 bases between. CDR1 SGHTA and CDR2 FQGTGA come from the germline V gene. The CDR3 loop is CASSPPRSSYNEQFF. Here the CDR3 DNA reads TGTGCCAGCAGCCCACCTAGGAGCTCCTACAATGAGCAGTTCTTC.

This chain connects TRBV9 to TRBJ2-1; 8 nucleotides line up with TRBD2. The CDR3 is made up of 15 amino acids. J lost 1 base, V lost 4 bases, and 4 bases had no gene match. Per the germline V gene, CDR1 is SGDLS and CDR2 is YYNGEE. The CDR3 DNA reads TGTGCCAGCAGCATAAGCGGGGGATCCTACAATGAGCAGTTCTTC. Protein product: CASSISGGSYNEQFF.

The J gene is TRBJ1-2, the V gene TRBV18, with TRBD1 identical over 7 bases. CDR3 size: 14 residues. V was clipped by 3 bases and J by 4 bases; unmatched bases: 5. Germline CDR1 reads KGHSH; CDR2 reads LQKENI. The CDR3 DNA sequence: TGTGCCAGCTCACCCGGGACAGTTGGCTATGGCTACACCTTC. It yields the protein CASSPGTVGYGYTF.

This sequence joins TRBV19 and TRBJ1-1; D may be TRBD1 (5 bases). V was cut by 5 bases and J by 1 base, with 8 bases left in between. Germline CDR1 reads LNHDA; CDR2 reads SQIVND (reference sequence). The CDR3 covers 13 residues. The CDR3 loop is CASSDSWNTEAFF. As DNA, the CDR3 is TGTGCCAGTAGTGACAGCTGGAACACTGAAGCTTTCTTT.

The chain couples TRBV5-1 to TRBJ2-1; possibly TRBD1 for D (5 bases). Germline-derived CDR1 and CDR2 are SGHRS and YFSETQ. The CDR3 loop spans 16 amino acids. Between the trimmed V and J ends, which lost 0 bases and 2 bases, there was a span of 12 bases. CDR3 protein: CASSLGGRETYNEQFF. CDR3 nucleotide sequence: TGCGCCAGCAGCTTGGGAGGCAGGGAAACCTACAATGAGCAGTTCTTC.

This clone came up a few times. J is TRBJ1-1 and V is TRBV7-9; 7 bases match TRBD1. This CDR3 region has 12 residues. CDR1 SEHNR and CDR2 FQNEAQ come from the germline V gene (reference sequence). With 6 bases clipped from V and 8 bases from J, the junction kept 6 bases outside the gene matches. The CDR3 region has the DNA TGTGCCAGCAGTGACAGGGTTGGCGAAGCTTTCTTT. Protein sequence: CASSDRVGEAFF. Together with reference TRBV7-9 and TRBJ1-1, the CDR3 gives the full variable domain: DTGVSQNPRHKITKRGQNVTFRCDPISEHNRLYWYRQTLGQGPEFLTYFQNEAQLEKSRLLSDRFSAERPKGSFSTLEIQRTEQGDSAMYLCASSDRVGEAFFGQGTRLTVV.

J is TRBJ1-2 and V is TRBV6-5; 7 bases align to TRBD1. The length of the CDR3 is 13 residues. Trimming removed 2 bases from V and 4 bases from J; junction bases left unmatched: 1. Germline CDR1 and CDR2: MNHEY and SVGAGI. The CDR3 loop reads CASSYRTGYGYTF. As DNA, the CDR3 is TGTGCCAGCAGTTACCGGACAGGCTATGGCTACACCTTC.

This clone has just one count. The chain carries TRBV7-2 and TRBJ1-1; 8 bases map to TRBD1. CDR1 and CDR2 from the germline V gene are SGHTA and FQGNSA. This CDR3 has 17 amino acids. The junction had 11 bases not matched to a gene; V was cut back by 2 bases and J by 3 bases. This CDR3 is CASSLLQGGGSDTEAFF. CDR3 nucleotide sequence: TGTGCCAGCAGCTTACTACAGGGGGGAGGTTCCGACACTGAAGCTTTCTTT.

The genes are TRBV5-4 and TRBJ2-3; perhaps TRBD2 as D (5 bases). V shed 7 bases and J shed 3 bases, with 9 bases lying between them. Germline V gene lookup returns CDR1 SGHNT and CDR2 YYREEE (reference sequence). This CDR3 comprises 12 residues. This CDR3 reads CASGEKTDTQYF. For the CDR3, the DNA is TGTGCCAGCGGGGAGAAGACAGATACGCAGTATTTT.

V gene TRBV11-1 combines with J gene TRBJ2-1, with D perhaps TRBD2 (6 bases). Germline CDR1 and CDR2: SGHAT and FQDESV (reference sequence). CDR3 length: 15 residues. V shed 4 bases and J shed 4 bases, with 14 bases lying between them. CDR3 bases: TGTGCCAGCAGCTATCCGGGGGTTTCTTACAATGAGCAGTTCTTC. Translation gives CASSYPGVSYNEQFF.

This chain joins TRBV7-2 and TRBJ2-3; TRBD1 matches at 7 bases. Germline-derived CDR1 and CDR2 are SGHTA and FQGNSA. V gave up 5 bases and J gave up 1 base; unmatched junction bases: 9. CDR3 length equals 16 residues. CDR3 nucleotide sequence: TGTGCCAGCAGCCGCCTCGGACAGGTGGGCACAGATACGCAGTATTTT. It translates to CASSRLGQVGTDTQYF. Supplemented by reference TRBV7-2 and TRBJ2-3, the full variable domain reads GAGVSQSPSNKVTEKGKDVELRCDPISGHTALYWYRQSLGQGLEFLIYFQGNSAPDKSGLPSDRFSAERTGGSVSTLTIQRTQQEDSAVYLCASSRLGQVGTDTQYFGPGTRLTVL.

Points on this clone: Distinct nucleotide sequences in the sample also encode this CDR3. This chain links TRBV12-3 or TRBV12-4 with TRBJ2-3; D remains unclear. Between the trimmed V and J ends, which lost 6 bases and 6 bases, there was a span of 7 bases. The CDR3 extends over 11 amino acids. This CDR3 is CASSPRDTQYF. The CDR3 DNA reads as TGTGCCAGCAGCCCCCGGGATACGCAGTATTTT.

The chain has TRBV9 and TRBJ1-3; 7 bases align to TRBD1. Germline trimming cut 3 bases from V and 3 bases from J; bases unmatched to any gene: 3. From germline, CDR1 is SGDLS and CDR2 YYNGEE. CDR3 size: 14 residues. DNA for the CDR3: TGTGCCAGCAGCGGAGGGGGCTTTGGAAACACCATATATTTT. Encoded protein: CASSGGGFGNTIYF.

This clone was seen a single time. The J gene is TRBJ1-2, the V gene TRBV7-2; D unresolved. V lost 5 bases and J 7 bases, leaving 14 bases between the germline ends. Germline V lookup: CDR1 SGHTA, CDR2 FQGNSA. The CDR3 contains 13 residues. The CDR3 reads CASSEDRGFGYTF. CDR3 bases: TGTGCCAGCAGCGAAGACCGGGGTTTTGGCTACACCTTC.

This chain uses TRBV5-1 with TRBJ1-1; D may be TRBD1 (5 bases). The V gene's germline CDR1 is SGHRS and CDR2 YFSETQ. Trimming left V 4 bases short and J 0 bases short, with 13 bases between. The CDR3 runs 15 residues. The CDR3 sequence: CASSTGGTVNTEAFF. In DNA, the CDR3 is TGCGCCAGCAGCACGGGCGGGACTGTGAACACTGAAGCTTTCTTT.